This paragraph reports one T cell receptor beta chain. Its antigen is unknown. Base qualities were left out, and no much larger clone turns up one base away. The data are from a study of technical replicates of blood from a few donors (dated 2017 in TCRdb). Deletion took 0 bases off V and 3 bases off J, with a span of 12 bases between the germline ends. The germline V gene encodes CDR1 GTSNPN and CDR2 SVGIG (reference sequence). The CDR3 runs 14 residues from the cysteine to the phenylalanine. Only CDR3 DNA remains: 42 bases, in frame from the first base. The library relied on the immunoSEQ multiplex PCR assay. This immuneACCESS table, as held by TCRdb, lists in-frame sequences with V and J called but not all clones. Of the missing ones, under half trace to an unresolved V gene in checked studies; the others have no known cause. The sample records about 100,000 clones, 85% to 95% of which are singletons. The biggest ten clones account for 0.3% to 0.35% of the sample.

The source of this sequence is a human donor in good health. Sequenced: T cells isolated from PBMCs. The chain is encoded by TRBV30 joined to TRBJ2-7, and the D gene may be TRBD2, 6 bases matching. The DNA sequence reads TGTGCCTGGAGTGTAAGGCTAGCGTACTACGAGCAGTACTTC. Translated, it reads CAWSVRLAYYEQYF.